This T cell receptor beta chain was found in a study of cytomegalovirus exposure and HLA in healthy donors. Study conclusions and caveats: For most TCR beta V segments, an earlier analysis put the productive rate at about 87% or about 30% of the time.

CDR3 length equals 14 residues. CDR1 and CDR2 from the germline V gene are SGHRS and YFSETQ. V shed 5 bases and J 1 base; nucleotides not matched to a gene: 4. The PCR contained 60 Vbeta and 13 Jbeta primers. Produced via immunoSEQ multiplex PCR; TCRdb's table is partial and in-frame only. In the table there are approximately 100,000 clones, around 60% of which are singletons. Of note for this clone: Its matching antigen is unknown.

The J gene is TRBJ2-7, the V gene TRBV5-1; TRBD2 agrees at 9 bases. This sequence was found in a man aged 25-40 years in good health and CMV-seropositive. Sequenced sample: PBMCs. The DNA of the CDR3 is TGCGCCAGCAGTACGACTAGCGGATCCTACGAGCAGTACTTC. Amino acid sequence: CASSTTSGSYEQYF.